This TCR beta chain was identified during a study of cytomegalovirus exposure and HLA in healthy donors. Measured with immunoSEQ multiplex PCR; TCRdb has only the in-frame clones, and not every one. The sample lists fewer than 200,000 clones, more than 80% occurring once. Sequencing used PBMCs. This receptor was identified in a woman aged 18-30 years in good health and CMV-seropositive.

The CDR3 region is CASSQGSGSRTGELFF. DNA for the CDR3: TGTGCCAGCAGCCAAGGTAGCGGGAGCCGCACCGGGGAGCTGTTTTTT. V is TRBV4-2 and J is TRBJ2-2, with 9 positions matching TRBD2. Germline V gene sequence: CDR1 LGHNA, CDR2 YNFKEQ. Trimming removed 1 base from V and 4 bases from J; junction bases left unmatched: 4. The CDR3 is 16 residues long.